The clone carrying this T cell receptor (beta chain) was detected a few times. The antigen remains unidentified. This specimen comes from a study of regulatory T cells in long-lasting Graves disease. Study-wide points: Public clonotype sharing was higher in persistent than newly diagnosed patients.

Both iRepertoire HTBI primers and Arm-PCR of CDR3 regions were used to build the TCR beta libraries. In the source study's methods: Taken together, the samples had 62 TRBV and 14 TRBJ segments identified. TCRdb ran MiXCR on the multiplex PCR reads and lists one entry per CDR3 protein. TCRdb assigned the V and J calls; the authors' analysis was not used. The sample includes hundreds of thousands of distinct CDR3 sequences, roughly 15% of them seen just once. Specified time point: newly diagnosed GD, antithyroid drugs for less than 3 months. The TCR library used RNA extracted from PBMCs. The ends were cut back, 6 bases at V and 4 bases at J, with 15 bases in the middle. The CDR3 length is 14 residues. Germline assignment: CDR1 MNHNS and CDR2 SASEGT. These records were also assigned to another study, of T cells in Graves' hyperthyroidism and ophthalmopathy.

Sequenced here: peripheral blood mononuclear cells (PBMCs), sampled at new diagnosis, from a patient treated with antithyroid drugs. The chain carries TRBV6-1 and TRBJ1-2; D might be TRBD1 (6 bases). The clonotype originates from a man aged 18 to 30 with Graves disease. The CDR3 coding sequence is TGTGCCAGCAGCGAGCAGGGGAGCGCCTATGGCTACACCTTC. It encodes CASSEQGSAYGYTF.